Shown below are 2 T cell receptor beta chains from a single sample sequenced in a study of neurological immune-mediated disorders. A single record per CDR3 protein comes from TCRdb applying MiXCR to the 5' RACE reads. This table has roughly 50,000 distinct CDR3 sequences, approximately 11% appearing once. Stated time point: longitudinal time-point 3. The sample was PBMCs. These TCRs come from a male donor with HTLV-1-associated myelopathy (HAM/TSP).

This clonotype was found many times. The CDR3 DNA reads TGTGCCAGCAGCCAAAGATCGGGAGTCGAGGAGACCCAGTACTTC. It encodes CASSQRSGVEETQYF. The gene calls are TRBV14 and TRBJ2-5, with D possibly TRBD2 on 6 matching bases. Germline V gives CDR1 SGHDN, CDR2 FVKESK. With 2 bases removed from V and 5 bases from J, the gap between germline ends came to 15 bases. This CDR3 has 15 amino acids.

This clonotype has a count of ten or more. The chain joins TRBV10-3 to TRBJ1-1; the D gene is possibly TRBD1 (6 bases). Trimming took 4 bases from V and 0 from J, leaving 9 bases between them. This CDR3 is 14 amino acids long. Germline loops: CDR1 ENHRY, CDR2 SYGVKD. DNA for the CDR3: TGTGCCATCAGTGGGGGGGCAATGAACACTGAAGCTTTCTTT. Protein product: CAISGGAMNTEAFF.